The clone carrying this T cell receptor (beta chain) was seen repeatedly, ten times or more. Antigen specificity is unknown. What was amplified from RNA transcripts were TCR beta CDR3 regions. Researchers ran a first-round RT-PCR on the TCR CDR3 using the HTBI primer set. TCRdb re-called the multiplex PCR reads through MiXCR, storing one row per CDR3 protein. The sample carries roughly 400,000 distinct CDR3 sequences, around a sixth recorded once. The CDR3 has 13 amino acids. Trimming removed 5 bases at V and 5 bases at J, with 13 bases between. CDR1 is SEHNR, CDR2 FQNEAQ, per germline (reference sequence). Initially, at the first diagnosis of hyperthyroidism and before any ophthalmopathy symptoms, blood was sampled. This sample is part of a study of T cells in Graves' hyperthyroidism and ophthalmopathy. Findings and caveats of the study: Peripheral blood also featured most of the thyroid clonotypes expanded above 0.001. Classification by a 13 V-J model distinguished ophthalmopathy from stable hyperthyroidism.

The sample was blood. The rearrangement uses TRBV7-9 and TRBJ2-7; unclear D gene. The sequence came from a young woman with Graves' hyperthyroidism that later progressed to Graves' ophthalmopathy. CDR3 protein: CASSPLYGDEQYF. The CDR3 bases are TGTGCCAGCAGCCCCTTATACGGAGACGAGCAGTACTTC.